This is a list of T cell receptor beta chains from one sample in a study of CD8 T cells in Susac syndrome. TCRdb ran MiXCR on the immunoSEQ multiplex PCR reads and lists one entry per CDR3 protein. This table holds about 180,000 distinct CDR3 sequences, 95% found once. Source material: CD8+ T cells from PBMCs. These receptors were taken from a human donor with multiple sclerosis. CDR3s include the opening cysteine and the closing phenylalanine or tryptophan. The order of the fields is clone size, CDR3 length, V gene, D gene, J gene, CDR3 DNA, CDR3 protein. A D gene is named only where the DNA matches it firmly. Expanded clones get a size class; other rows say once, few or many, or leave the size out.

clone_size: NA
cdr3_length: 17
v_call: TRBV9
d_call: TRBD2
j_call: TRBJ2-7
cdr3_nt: TGTGCCAGCAGCTCCCCGGGACTAGCGGGAGACCCCGACGAGCAGTACTTC
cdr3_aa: CASSSPGLAGDPDEQYF

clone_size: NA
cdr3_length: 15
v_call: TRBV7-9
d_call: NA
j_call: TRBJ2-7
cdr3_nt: TGTGCCAGCAGCGGGATCGGGCAGCCGTACGGGGAGCAGTACTTC
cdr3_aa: CASSGIGQPYGEQYF

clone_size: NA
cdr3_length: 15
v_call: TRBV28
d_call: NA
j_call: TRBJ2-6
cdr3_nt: TGTGCCAGCAGTTACGCGGACTCTGGGGCCAACGTCCTGACTTTC
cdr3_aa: CASSYADSGANVLTF

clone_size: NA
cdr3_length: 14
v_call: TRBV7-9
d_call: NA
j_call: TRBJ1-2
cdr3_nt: TGTGCCAGCAGCTTAGGGCTAGGGATGCATGGCTACACCTTC
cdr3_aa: CASSLGLGMHGYTF

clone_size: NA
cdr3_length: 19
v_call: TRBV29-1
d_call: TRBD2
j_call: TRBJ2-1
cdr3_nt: TGCAGCGTTGAAGCCCCCCCAACTAGCGGGGGAAGCTCCTACAATGAGCAGTTCTTC
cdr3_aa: CSVEAPPTSGGSSYNEQFF

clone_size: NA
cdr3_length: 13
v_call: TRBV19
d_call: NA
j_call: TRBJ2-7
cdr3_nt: TGTGCCAGTAGTAGCCGGGACTCACACGAGCAGTACTTC
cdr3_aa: CASSSRDSHEQYF

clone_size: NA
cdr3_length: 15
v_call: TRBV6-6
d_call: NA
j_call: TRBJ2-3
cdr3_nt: TGTGCCAGCTTCGGGCAGGGTCAAGGTGGAGATACGCAGTATTTT
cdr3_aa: CASFGQGQGGDTQYF

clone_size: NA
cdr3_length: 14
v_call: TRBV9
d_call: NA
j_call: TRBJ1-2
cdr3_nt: TGTGCCAGCGGAGGGGGGAGCTCCGACTATGGCTACACCTTC
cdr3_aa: CASGGGSSDYGYTF

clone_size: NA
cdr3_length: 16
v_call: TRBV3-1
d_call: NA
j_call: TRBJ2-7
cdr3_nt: TGTGCCAGCAGCCAAGAAGGGCCAGGGAACGGCTACGAGCAGTACTTC
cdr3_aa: CASSQEGPGNGYEQYF

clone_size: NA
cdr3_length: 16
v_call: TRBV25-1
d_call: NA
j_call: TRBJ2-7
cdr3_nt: TGTGCCAGCAGTGGCCCCAGGGGAAGGATCGGTTACGAGCAGTACTTC
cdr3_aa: CASSGPRGRIGYEQYF

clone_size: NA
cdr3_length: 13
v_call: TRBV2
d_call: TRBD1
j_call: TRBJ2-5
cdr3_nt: TGTGCCAGCAGTGAAGTGACAGGGAAGACCCAGTACTTC
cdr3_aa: CASSEVTGKTQYF

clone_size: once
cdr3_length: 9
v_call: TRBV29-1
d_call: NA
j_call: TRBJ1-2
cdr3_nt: TGCAGCGTCAGGGAGGGCTACACCTTC
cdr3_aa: CSVREGYTF

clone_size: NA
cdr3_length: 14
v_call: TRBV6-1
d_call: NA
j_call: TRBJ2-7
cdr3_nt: TGTGCCAGCAGTGCAGGGACTTACTCCTACGAGCAGTACTTC
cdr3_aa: CASSAGTYSYEQYF

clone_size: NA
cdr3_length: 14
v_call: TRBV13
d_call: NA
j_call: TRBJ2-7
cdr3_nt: TGTGCCAGCAGCTACAGGGCAGGGTCGGAAGAGCAGTACTTC
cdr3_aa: CASSYRAGSEEQYF

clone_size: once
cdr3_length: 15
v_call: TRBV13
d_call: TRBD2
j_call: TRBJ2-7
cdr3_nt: TGTGCCAGCAGCTCCCTCCGGGCGGGAGTCGACGAGCAGTACTTC
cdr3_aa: CASSSLRAGVDEQYF

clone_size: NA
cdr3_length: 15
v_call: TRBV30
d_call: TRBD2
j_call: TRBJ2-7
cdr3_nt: TGTGCCTGGAGTGTAGAGGGACTAGCCGGTTACGAGCAGTACTTC
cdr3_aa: CAWSVEGLAGYEQYF

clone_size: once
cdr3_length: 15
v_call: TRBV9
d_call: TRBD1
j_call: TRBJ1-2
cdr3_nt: TGTGCCAGCAGCGTAGTTGTCACAGGGGGTTATGGCTACACCTTC
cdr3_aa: CASSVVVTGGYGYTF

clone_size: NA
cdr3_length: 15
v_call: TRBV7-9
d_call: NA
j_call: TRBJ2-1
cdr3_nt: TGTGCCAGCAGCCCTATGGTAGTCGTAAACAATGAGCAGTTCTTC
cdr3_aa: CASSPMVVVNNEQFF

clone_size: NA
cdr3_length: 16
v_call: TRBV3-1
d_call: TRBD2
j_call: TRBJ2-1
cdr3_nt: TGTGCCAGCAGCCAAGGTGTAGCGGGGGTATTCAATGAGCAGTTCTTC
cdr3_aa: CASSQGVAGVFNEQFF

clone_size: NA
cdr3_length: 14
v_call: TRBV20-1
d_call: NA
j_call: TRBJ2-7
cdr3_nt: TGCAGTGCTTACGAAATGGGACAAGACTACGAGCAGTACTTC
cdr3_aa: CSAYEMGQDYEQYF

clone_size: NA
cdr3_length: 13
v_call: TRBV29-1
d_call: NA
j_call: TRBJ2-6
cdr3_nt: TGCAGCGTTGTGGGGGCTGGGGCCAACGTCCTGACTTTC
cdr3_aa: CSVVGAGANVLTF

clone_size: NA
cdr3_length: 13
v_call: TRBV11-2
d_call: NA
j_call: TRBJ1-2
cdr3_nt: TGTGCCAGCAGCCCAGGACGGACCTATGGCTACACCTTC
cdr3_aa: CASSPGRTYGYTF

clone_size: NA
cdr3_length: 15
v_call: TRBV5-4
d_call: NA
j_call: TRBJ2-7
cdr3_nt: TGTGCCAGCAGCTCCGGGACGCCAACTCACTACGAGCAGTACTTC
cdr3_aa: CASSSGTPTHYEQYF

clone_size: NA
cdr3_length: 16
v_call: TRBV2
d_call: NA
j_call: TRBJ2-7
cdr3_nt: TGTGCCAGCAGTGGAACAAAATGGAGGATTTCCTACGAGCAGTACTTC
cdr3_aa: CASSGTKWRISYEQYF

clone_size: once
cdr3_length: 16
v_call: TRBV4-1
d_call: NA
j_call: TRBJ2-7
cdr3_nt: TGCGCCAGCAGCGGCGACCGGGACAAATACTCCTACGAGCAGTACTTC
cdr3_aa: CASSGDRDKYSYEQYF

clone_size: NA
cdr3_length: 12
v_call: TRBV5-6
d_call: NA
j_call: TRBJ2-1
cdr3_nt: TGTGCCAGCAGCTGGGCCGACAATGAGCAGTTCTTC
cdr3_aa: CASSWADNEQFF

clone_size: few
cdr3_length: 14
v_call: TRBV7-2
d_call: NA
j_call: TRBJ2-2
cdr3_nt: TGTGCCAGCAGCTTATTGCTCAAGTCCGGGGAGCTGTTTTTT
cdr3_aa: CASSLLLKSGELFF

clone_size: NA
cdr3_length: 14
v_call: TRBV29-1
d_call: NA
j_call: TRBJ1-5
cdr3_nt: TGCAGCGTTGTAGAACAGGGAGGTAGTCAGCCCCAGCATTTT
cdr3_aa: CSVVEQGGSQPQHF

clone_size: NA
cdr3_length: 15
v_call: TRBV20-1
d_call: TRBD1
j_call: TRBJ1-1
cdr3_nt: TGCAGTGCAAGGGACAGGGGGAGGATGAACACTGAAGCTTTCTTT
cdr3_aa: CSARDRGRMNTEAFF

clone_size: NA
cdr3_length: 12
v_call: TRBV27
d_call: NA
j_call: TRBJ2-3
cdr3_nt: TGTGCCAGCAGTTTTAGCGCAGATACGCAGTATTTT
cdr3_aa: CASSFSADTQYF

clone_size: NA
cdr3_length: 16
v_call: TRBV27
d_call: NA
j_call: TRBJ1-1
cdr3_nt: TGTGCCAGCAGTTTATCGCACAGTACCGTGAACACTGAAGCTTTCTTT
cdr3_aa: CASSLSHSTVNTEAFF

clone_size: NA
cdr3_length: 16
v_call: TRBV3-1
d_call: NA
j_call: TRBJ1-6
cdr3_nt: TGTGCCAGCAGCCCTATATATGACGGCGGGAATTCACCCCTCCACTTT
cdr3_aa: CASSPIYDGGNSPLHF

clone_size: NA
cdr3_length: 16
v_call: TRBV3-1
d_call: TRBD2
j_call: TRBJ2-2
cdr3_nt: TGTGCCAGCAGCGCGCGACTAGCGGGGAACACCGGGGAGCTGTTTTTT
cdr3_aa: CASSARLAGNTGELFF

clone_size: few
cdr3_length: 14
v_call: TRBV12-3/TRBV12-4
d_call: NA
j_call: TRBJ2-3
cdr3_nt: TGTGCCAGCAGTTCTCGAACTAGCACAGATACGCAGTATTTT
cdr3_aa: CASSSRTSTDTQYF

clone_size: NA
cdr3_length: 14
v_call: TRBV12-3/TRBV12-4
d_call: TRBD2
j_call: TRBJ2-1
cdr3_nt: TGTGCCCCTAGCACCGGGGGGTCCTACAATGAGCAGTTCTTC
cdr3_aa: CAPSTGGSYNEQFF

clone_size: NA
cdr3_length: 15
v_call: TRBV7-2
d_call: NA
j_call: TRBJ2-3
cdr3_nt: TGTGCCAGCAGCGGGACCCTCTTGCTCACAGATACGCAGTATTTT
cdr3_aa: CASSGTLLLTDTQYF

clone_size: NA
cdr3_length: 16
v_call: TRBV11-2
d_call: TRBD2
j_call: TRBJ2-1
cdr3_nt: TGTGCCAGCAGCTTAAGTCGGACTAGCGGGTACAATGAGCAGTTCTTC
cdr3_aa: CASSLSRTSGYNEQFF

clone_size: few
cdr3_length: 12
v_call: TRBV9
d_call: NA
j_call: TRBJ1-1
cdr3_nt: TGTGCCAGTAGTGTGGGTGGCACTGAAGCTTTCTTT
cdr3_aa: CASSVGGTEAFF

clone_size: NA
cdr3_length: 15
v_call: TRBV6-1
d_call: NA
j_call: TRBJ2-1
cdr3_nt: TGTGCCAGCAGTGACCGACCCCGTGCCTACAATGAGCAGTTCTTC
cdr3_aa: CASSDRPRAYNEQFF

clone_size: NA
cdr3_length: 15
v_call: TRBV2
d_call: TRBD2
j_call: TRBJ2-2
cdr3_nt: TGTGCCAGCAGTCCTAGCGGGAGCCGCACCGGGGAGCTGTTTTTT
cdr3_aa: CASSPSGSRTGELFF

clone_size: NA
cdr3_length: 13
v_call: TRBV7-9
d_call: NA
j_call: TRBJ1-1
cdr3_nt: TGTGCCAGCAGCTCAGCCGTCCCCACTGAAGCTTTCTTT
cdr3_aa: CASSSAVPTEAFF

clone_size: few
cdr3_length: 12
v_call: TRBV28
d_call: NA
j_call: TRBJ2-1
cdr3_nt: TGTGCCAGCAGTTTGGATCTGAATGAGCAGTTCTTC
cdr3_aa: CASSLDLNEQFF

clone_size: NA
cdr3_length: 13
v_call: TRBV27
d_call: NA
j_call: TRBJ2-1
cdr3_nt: TGTGCCAGCAGTTTCGGGACGAACAATGAGCAGTTCTTC
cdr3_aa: CASSFGTNNEQFF

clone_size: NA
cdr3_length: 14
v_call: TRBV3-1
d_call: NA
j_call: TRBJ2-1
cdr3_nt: TGTGCCAGCAGCCAAGTGGGTCCATACAATGAGCAGTTCTTC
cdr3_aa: CASSQVGPYNEQFF

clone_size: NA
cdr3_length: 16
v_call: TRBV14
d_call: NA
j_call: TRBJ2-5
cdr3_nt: TGTGCCAGCAGCCAAGGTCGTGGGGCGTACCGAGAGACCCAGTACTTC
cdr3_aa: CASSQGRGAYRETQYF

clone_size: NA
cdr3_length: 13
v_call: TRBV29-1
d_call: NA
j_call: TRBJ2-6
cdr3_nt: TGCAGCGTTGGAGGGGATCGGGCCAACGTCCTGACTTTC
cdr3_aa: CSVGGDRANVLTF

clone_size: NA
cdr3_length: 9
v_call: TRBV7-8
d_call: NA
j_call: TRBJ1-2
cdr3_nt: TGTGCCAGCACCGGTGGCTACACCTTC
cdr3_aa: CASTGGYTF

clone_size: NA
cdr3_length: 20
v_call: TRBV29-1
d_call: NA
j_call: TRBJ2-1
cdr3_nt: TGCAGCGTTGAAGAACCCCCGGTCGAGGTGGCAATGAGCAGTGCCCATGAGCAGTTCTTC
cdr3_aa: CSVEEPPVEVAMSSAHEQFF

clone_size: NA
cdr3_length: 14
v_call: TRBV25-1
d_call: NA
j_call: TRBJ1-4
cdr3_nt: TGTGCCAGCTCCCCCACGGACAGTAATGAAAAACTGTTTTTT
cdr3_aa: CASSPTDSNEKLFF

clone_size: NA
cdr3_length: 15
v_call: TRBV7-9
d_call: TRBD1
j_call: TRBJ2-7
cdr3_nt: TGTGCCAGCAGCTCAGGGGGCGGTAATCCCTACGAGCAGTACTTC
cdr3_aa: CASSSGGGNPYEQYF

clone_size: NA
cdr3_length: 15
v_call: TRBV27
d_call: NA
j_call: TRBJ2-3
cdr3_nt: TGTGCCAGCAGAATTGGGCTTATGGGCACAGATACGCAGTATTTT
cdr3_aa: CASRIGLMGTDTQYF

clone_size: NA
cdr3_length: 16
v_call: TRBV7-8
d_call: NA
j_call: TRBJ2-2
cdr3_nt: TGTGCCAGCAGCACAACGTACGGGGAGAACACCGGGGAGCTGTTTTTT
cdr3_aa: CASSTTYGENTGELFF

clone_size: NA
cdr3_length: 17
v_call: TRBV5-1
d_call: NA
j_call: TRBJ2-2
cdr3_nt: TGCGCCAGCAGCTTCGGGTTAGGGGCTAGCAACGGCGGGGAGCTGTTTTTT
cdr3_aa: CASSFGLGASNGGELFF